This T cell receptor beta chain was observed in a study of cytotoxic CD8 clonotypes in ibrutinib-treated CLL. Study-level background: Researchers reported over 9 relapsed/refractory and 15 treatment-naive patients, under 18 of them IGHV unmutated.

Note on this clone: What it recognizes is unknown.

PBMCs that had been cryopreserved were the source of 2 to 2.5 micrograms of genomic DNA for TCR beta libraries. This CDR3 has 16 residues. The V gene lost 3 bases and the J gene lost 2 bases, with 14 bases spanning the gap. Germline V lookup: CDR1 SGDLS, CDR2 YYNGEE. Broader study findings: Clonality correlated strongly with circulating CD8+ T cells and exceeded age-matched healthy donors at baseline.

Depth targeted 1 in 200,000 to 1 in 1 million T cells, averaging 10x coverage per clonotype. The method was immunoSEQ multiplex PCR; TCRdb's version includes in-frame clones alone and lacks a portion of them. The sample yields 140,000 to 150,000 clones, roughly 76% seen once. The sample in question was PBMCs, obtained after 24 months of ibrutinib treatment. The chain links TRBV9 to TRBJ1-4; no reliable D call. This TCR derives from a human donor with chronic lymphocytic leukemia. The CDR3 DNA reads TGTGCCAGCAGCGCACCCCGGGGAGGGACTAATGAAAAACTGTTTTTT. It codes for CASSAPRGGTNEKLFF.